The entry below gives a single T cell receptor (beta chain) sequence along with its context. This sample was taken from a study of blood T cells in healthy people across ages. The CDR3 runs 14 residues. From germline, CDR1 is LNHDA and CDR2 SQIVND (reference sequence). The J segment lost 2 bases and the V segment lost 9 bases, leaving 8 bases of the junction unmatched. PCR was performed a second time for roughly 7 to 11 cycles using a sample-barcoded 5' primer and a J-beta primer mix. TCRdb redid the calling of the 5' RACE reads with MiXCR, one entry per CDR3 protein. The repertoire holds 1.2 million to 1.5 million distinct CDR3 sequences, with approximately 42% as singletons.

This TCR came from a woman younger than 30 in good health. This chain uses TRBV19 with TRBJ1-2, with TRBD1 matching 8 bases. Material: blood. DNA of the CDR3: TGTGCCAGCTGGGCAGGGGGCCTGAACTATGGCTACACCTTC. Amino acid sequence: CASWAGGLNYGYTF.